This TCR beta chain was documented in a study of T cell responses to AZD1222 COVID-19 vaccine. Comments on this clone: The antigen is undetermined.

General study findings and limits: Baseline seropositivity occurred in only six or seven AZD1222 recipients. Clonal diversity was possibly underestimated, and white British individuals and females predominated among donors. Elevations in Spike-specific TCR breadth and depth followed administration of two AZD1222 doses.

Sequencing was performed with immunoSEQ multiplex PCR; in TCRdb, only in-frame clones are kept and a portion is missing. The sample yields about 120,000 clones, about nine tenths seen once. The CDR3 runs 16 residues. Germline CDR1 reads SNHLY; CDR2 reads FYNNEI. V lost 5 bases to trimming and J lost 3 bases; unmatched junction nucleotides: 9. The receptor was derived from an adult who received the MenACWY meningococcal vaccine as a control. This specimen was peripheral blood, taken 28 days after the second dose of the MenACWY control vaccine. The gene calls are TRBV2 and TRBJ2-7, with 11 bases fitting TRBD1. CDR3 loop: CASSWDQDRGLYEQYF. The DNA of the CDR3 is TGTGCCAGCAGTTGGGATCAGGACAGGGGGCTCTACGAGCAGTACTTC. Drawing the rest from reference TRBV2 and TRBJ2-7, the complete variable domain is EPEVTQTPSHQVTQMGQEVILRCVPISNHLYFYWYRQILGQKVEFLVSFYNNEISEKSEIFDDQFSVERPDGSNFTLKIRSTKLEDSAMYFCASSWDQDRGLYEQYFGPGTRLTVT.